Listed here are 7 T cell receptor beta chains from one sample, sequenced in a study of T cell clonality in common variable immunodeficiency (dated by TCRdb to 2015 to 2017). The library was made by the immunoSEQ multiplex PCR assay. What TCRdb holds here is the immuneACCESS table cut down to in-frame rearrangements. Part of the clones is not present; checked against another copy, under half of the missing clones reflect an unresolved V gene, and the others are unexplained. The table notes tens of thousands of clones here, none of them singletons. The biggest ten clones account for approximately 3% of the sample. Sequencing input: peripheral blood mononuclear cells. The receptors originated from a person aged 18 to 75 in good health.

This clone occurred many times. The CDR3 goes on 3 residues after the read ends, and that part is filled in from the germline J gene. V and J are TRBV6-2 or TRBV6-3 and TRBJ1-2, with D perhaps matching TRBD1 (6 bases). This CDR3 region has 13 residues. Trimming removed 6 bases at V and 4 bases at J, with 12 bases between. Looked up from germline, CDR1 is MNHEY and CDR2 is SVGEGT. CDR3: CASSQTGIYGYTF. The sequenced part of the CDR3 DNA is TGTGCCAGCAGCCAAACAGGGATCTATGGC.

This clone was seen many times. The read terminates 3 residues before the CDR3 end, so the remaining end is supplied by the germline J gene. This chain connects TRBV5-1 to TRBJ1-1; D gene ambiguous. The germline V gene has CDR1 SGHRS and CDR2 YFSETQ. The V end was cut by 0 bases, the J end by 0 bases, with 9 bases between. This CDR3 spans 15 amino acids. The sequenced CDR3 bases are TGCGCCAGCAGCTTGGAAACAGTGATGAACACTGAA. It codes for CASSLETVMNTE. Given in full, the CDR3 is CASSLETVMNTEAFF.

As for this clone: The read halts 3 residues ahead of the CDR3 end, with the missing end drawn from the germline J gene. This chain joins TRBV11-2 and TRBJ2-7; 8 bases are shared with TRBD1. The germline V gene encodes CDR1 SGHAT and CDR2 FQNNGV. J lost 0 bases, V lost 3 bases, and 4 bases had no gene match. The CDR3 is 15 residues long. The CDR3 bases that were read are TGTGCCAGCAGCTTTACGGACAGGGCCTCCTACGAG. The encoded protein is CASSFTDRASYE. The entire CDR3 reads CASSFTDRASYEQYF.

The table lists this clone with many counts. The read ends 3 residues before the CDR3 terminus; that terminus is restored from the germline J gene. The rearrangement joins TRBV5-4 to TRBJ2-5; D remains ambiguous. Germline lookup yields CDR1 SGHNT and CDR2 YYREEE (reference sequence). Trimming took off 2 bases at V and 2 bases at J, with 7 bases between the two ends. This CDR3 is built from 13 residues. The CDR3: CASSLISQETQYF. The part of the CDR3 DNA that was read is TGTGCCAGCAGCTTAATTTCTCAAGAGACC.

Ten or more counts support this clone. The read ends 3 residues before the CDR3 terminus; that terminus is restored from the germline J gene. The chain employs TRBV7-6 and TRBJ1-3; weak D call: TRBD1 (5 bases). The CDR3 covers 17 residues. CDR1 is SGHVS and CDR2 is FNYEAQ in the germline V gene. V was shortened by 1 base and J by 0 bases, with 13 bases between the two germline ends. The CDR3 DNA, read in part, is TGTGCCAGCAGCTTAGTGTCAGGGAGTACCTCTGGAAACACC. Its translation: CASSLVSGSTSGNT. The CDR3 reads in full as CASSLVSGSTSGNTIYF. The complete variable domain, with remaining parts taken from reference TRBV7-6 and TRBJ1-3, reads GAGVSQSPRYKVTKRGQDVALRCDPISGHVSLYWYRQALGQGPEFLTYFNYEAQQDKSGLPNDRFSAERPEGSISTLTIQRTEQRDSAMYRCASSLVSGSTSGNTIYFGEGSWLTVV.

This clone was counted ten times or more. The read terminates 3 residues before the CDR3 end, so the remaining end is supplied by the germline J gene. This chain joins TRBV28 and TRBJ2-3, with D unclear. This CDR3 has 11 residues. The germline gives CDR1 MDHEN, CDR2 SYDVKM. Trimming shortened V by 6 bases and J by 6 bases, and 7 bases separated the two germline ends. The part of the CDR3 DNA that was read is TGTGCCAGCAGAACATACGATACG. This codes for CASRTYDT. The CDR3, in full, reads CASRTYDTQYF.

This clone was counted ten times or more. Read sequence stops 3 residues before the CDR3 end, and the germline J gene provides the missing end. The chain links TRBV29-1 to TRBJ2-3, with D maybe TRBD1 (5 bases). The CDR3 has 12 amino acids. Germline V lookup: CDR1 SQVTM, CDR2 ANQGSEA. The V and J ends lost 4 bases and 4 bases respectively, with 9 bases between them. CDR3 DNA (partial): TGCAGCGTTGCGCAGGGCTCAGATACG. This translates into CSVAQGSDT. The CDR3 in full is CSVAQGSDTQYF.